What follows are 8 T cell receptor beta chains derived from one specimen sequenced in a study of glioma-infiltrating T cells. Using RNA template, CDR3s of TCR alpha and beta were amplified with iRepertoire arm-PCR. TCRdb passed the multiplex PCR reads through MiXCR, listing each CDR3 protein once. In the table there are 90,000 to 110,000 distinct CDR3 sequences, less than 30% of which are singletons. The sample taken for sequencing was glioma tissue, nonneoplastic brain tissue, or PBMCs (not recorded which). The origin of the receptors is a human donor with low-grade glioma or glioblastoma, undergoing nonglioma brain surgery, or in good health (not recorded which).

Turning to this clonotype: A much bigger clone sits one base away, suggesting this may be a read error. The chain couples TRBV7-9 to TRBJ2-7, with D possibly being TRBD2 (5 bases). The CDR3 runs to 12 residues. Germline CDR1 is SEHNR and CDR2 is FQNEAQ (reference sequence). Here the CDR3 DNA reads TGTGCCAGCAGCCGAAGACCGGGAAAGCAGCACTTC. It translates to CASSRRPGKQHF.

The sample holds many counts of this clonotype. The rearrangement uses TRBV6-1 and TRBJ2-1; the D is unclear. The V end lost 7 bases, the J end lost 10 bases, and 17 bases lay between the germline ends. This CDR3 region has 13 residues. Germline V gene data show CDR1 as MNHNS and CDR2 as SASEGT. The CDR3 coding sequence is TGTGCCAGCACAAACCCGGGTACCCGAGAGCAGTTCTTC. Its translation: CASTNPGTREQFF.

Note on this clonotype: At one boundary the junction diverges from the germline segment, which might be a read error. The chain links TRBV20-1 to TRBJ2-2, with a weak D call TRBD2 (6 bases). The CDR3 has 11 amino acids. Germline V CDR1 and CDR2: DFQATT, SNEGSKA (reference sequence). The CDR3 protein is CGAKGPGGLFF. Written as DNA, the CDR3 is TGCGGTGCAAAGGGGCCCGGGGGGCTGTTTTTT.

This clonotype was seen at least ten times. This chain connects TRBV6-1 to TRBJ2-7; no definite D call. CDR1 and CDR2 from the germline V gene are MNHNS and SASEGT. V dropped 6 bases and J dropped 0 bases, with 9 bases sitting between them. CDR3 size: 13 residues. This chain's CDR3 is CASRPPSSYEQYF. The CDR3 nucleotides read TGTGCCAGCAGACCTCCGAGCTCCTACGAGCAGTACTTC.

This clonotype was seen only once. The chain recombines TRBV19 with TRBJ2-1; D unresolved. CDR3 length: 13 residues. The germline V and J ends were trimmed by 3 bases and 8 bases, with 11 bases remaining between them. CDR1 and CDR2 from the germline V gene are LNHDA and SQIVND (reference sequence). The CDR3 sequence: CASSIRQSYEQFF. The CDR3 DNA reads TGTGCCAGTAGTATTCGGCAGTCCTATGAGCAGTTCTTC.

This clonotype was picked up many times. The chain couples TRBV7-3 to TRBJ1-6, with D possibly being TRBD1 (6 bases). This CDR3 has 14 amino acids. V was cut by 2 bases and J by 7 bases, with 9 bases left in between. Germline assignment: CDR1 SGHTA and CDR2 FQGTGA. The CDR3: CASSLEGVNSPLHF. The CDR3 bases are TGTGCCAGCAGCTTAGAGGGGGTGAATTCACCCCTCCACTTT.

In this sample, this clonotype turned up many times. The J gene is TRBJ2-1, the V gene TRBV20-1; 9 bases are shared with TRBD2. The CDR3 has 17 amino acids. Germline lookup yields CDR1 DFQATT and CDR2 SNEGSKA (reference sequence). Trimming at V came to 2 bases and at J to 0 bases, leaving 8 bases not matched to a gene. The CDR3 nucleotides read TGCAGTGCTAGATACCTAGCGGGAAAGAGCTCCTACAATGAGCAGTTCTTC. Amino acid sequence: CSARYLAGKSSYNEQFF.

Regarding this clonotype: Because it lacks the conserved phenylalanine or tryptophan at the end, this CDR3 is likely a read error. The chain joins TRBV29-1 to TRBJ1-1, with unresolved D. Per germline, CDR1 SQVTM and CDR2 ANQGSEA. The CDR3 length is 11 residues. Deletions cut 4 bases from V and 0 bases from J, with 3 bases between. CDR3 coding DNA: TGCAGCGTTGCCCTGAACACTGAAGCTTTCACT. Protein: CSVALNTEAFT.